The 16 T cell receptor beta chains in this list originate from one sample, sequenced in a study of cytotoxic CD8 clonotypes in ibrutinib-treated CLL. Clones were sequenced by immunoSEQ multiplex PCR, and TCRdb holds only the in-frame ones, with some missing. The sample consists of roughly 130,000 clones, 79% of them appearing once. The input for sequencing was PBMCs, taken after 12 months of ibrutinib treatment. These receptors were taken from a human donor with chronic lymphocytic leukemia.

The chain uses TRBV12-5 and TRBJ1-2, with 8 bases identical to TRBD1. The V and J ends lost 3 bases and 5 bases, in that order; junction bases with no gene match: 5. CDR3 length: 14 amino acids. Germline V gives CDR1 LGHNT, CDR2 FRNRAP. In DNA form, the CDR3 reads TGTGCTAGTGGTTTCTCCCGACAGGGGTATGGCTACACCTTC. Its protein is CASGFSRQGYGYTF.

This chain uses TRBV27 with TRBJ2-7, with 14 bases matching TRBD2. V trimming: 6 bases; J trimming: 6 bases; junction bases outside the gene matches: 4. The germline V gene has CDR1 MNHEY and CDR2 SMNVEV (reference sequence). This CDR3 has 14 amino acids. CDR3: CASRQGLAGVEQYF. The CDR3 coding sequence is TGTGCCAGCAGGCAGGGACTAGCGGGAGTCGAGCAGTACTTC.

The chain carries TRBV6-5 and TRBJ2-1; TRBD2 agrees at 9 bases. Per germline, CDR1 MNHEY and CDR2 SVGAGI. V dropped 0 bases and J dropped 8; count of bases not matched to a gene: 2. CDR3 size: 14 residues. CDR3 region: CASSYSGLAYEQFF. DNA for the CDR3: TGTGCCAGCAGTTACTCGGGACTAGCCTATGAGCAGTTCTTC.

The chain couples TRBV7-9 to TRBJ2-3; D gene ambiguous. Trimming cost V 5 bases and J 4 bases, with 10 bases left between them. Germline CDR1 and CDR2: SEHNR and FQNEAQ (reference sequence). This CDR3 is built from 13 residues. CDR3 sequence: CASSPRSSDTQYF. In DNA form, the CDR3 reads TGTGCCAGCAGCCCCCGGTCCTCAGATACGCAGTATTTT.

The gene calls are TRBV11-1 and TRBJ1-5, with 11 bases that match TRBD1. Per the germline V gene, CDR1 is SGHAT and CDR2 is FQDESV (reference sequence). The junction had 4 bases not matched to a gene; V was cut back by 5 bases and J by 4 bases. This CDR3 comprises 15 residues. CDR3 sequence: CASSPGQGGNQPQHF. CDR3 in DNA: TGTGCCAGCAGCCCGGGACAGGGGGGGAATCAGCCCCAGCATTTT.

This clone is a singleton in its sample. The chain employs TRBV6-1 and TRBJ1-1, with 7 positions matching TRBD1. V lost 8 bases, J lost 5 bases, and 8 bases stayed unmatched. CDR3 length: 13 residues. Germline loops: CDR1 MNHNS, CDR2 SASEGT. CDR3 sequence: CASAYSGGTEAFF. The CDR3 DNA follows: TGTGCCAGCGCTTATTCAGGGGGGACTGAAGCTTTCTTT.

The rearrangement links TRBV18 to TRBJ1-2; TRBD1 agrees at 7 bases. After removal of 3 bases from V and 14 bases from J, the junction contained 12 bases not matched to a gene. This CDR3 contains 13 residues. Germline CDR1 KGHSH, CDR2 LQKENI. The CDR3 nucleotides are TGTGCCAGCTCACCCCACTCAGACGAGGGGGCTACCTTC. It yields the protein CASSPHSDEGATF.

The chain joins TRBV29-1 to TRBJ2-6; TRBD1 is a possible D gene (5 bases). V dropped 5 bases and J dropped 1 base, with 15 bases sitting between them. The CDR3 totals 16 residues. CDR1 SQVTM and CDR2 ANQGSEA come from the germline V gene. For the CDR3, the DNA is TGCAGCGTTTTGACAGAAAGAAGATCTGGGGCCAACGTCCTGACTTTC. This codes for CSVLTERRSGANVLTF.

The sample holds one count of this clone. The rearrangement links TRBV28 to TRBJ1-1; no reliable D call. Germline V gene data show CDR1 as MDHEN and CDR2 as SYDVKM. This CDR3 contains 14 residues. Trimming pared 6 bases from V and 3 bases from J, leaving 14 bases between. CDR3 bases: TGTGCCAGCAGAACCCCTGGTCCATACACTGAAGCTTTCTTT. Translating gives CASRTPGPYTEAFF.

The chain couples TRBV27 to TRBJ2-7; D is undetermined. The length of the CDR3 is 15 residues. With 8 bases removed from V and 2 bases from J, the gap between germline ends came to 19 bases. Germline values: CDR1 MNHEY, CDR2 SMNVEV (reference sequence). The CDR3 loop reads CASSLSGRNPYEQYF. The CDR3 DNA follows: TGTGCCAGCTCTCTCTCTGGCAGGAACCCCTACGAGCAGTACTTC.

The gene calls are TRBV4-1 and TRBJ1-4; 8 positions agree with TRBD1. The V segment lost 3 bases and the J segment 7 bases; nucleotides outside the gene matches: 4. Germline loops: CDR1 MGHRA, CDR2 YSYEKL. The length of the CDR3 is 14 residues. The CDR3 sequence is CASSQQGQAEKLFF. Written as DNA, the CDR3 is TGCGCCAGCAGCCAGCAGGGACAGGCTGAAAAACTGTTTTTT.

This clone has a handful of counts. This chain joins TRBV10-3 and TRBJ1-5; D gene uncertain. The germline V gene has CDR1 ENHRY and CDR2 SYGVKD. The CDR3 contains 13 residues. V lost 8 bases to trimming and J lost 0 bases, with 8 bases between them. CDR3 sequence: CAIAGASNQPQHF. The CDR3 nucleotides read TGTGCCATCGCGGGTGCTAGCAATCAGCCCCAGCATTTT.

The chain recombines TRBV11-2 with TRBJ2-5; TRBD2 aligns across 9 bases. The J segment lost 2 bases and the V segment lost 1 base, leaving 5 bases of the junction unmatched. Germline loops: CDR1 SGHAT, CDR2 FQNNGV. The CDR3 runs to 16 residues. CDR3 sequence: CASSLAVAGVQETQYF. The CDR3 DNA follows: TGTGCCAGCAGCTTAGCGGTAGCGGGAGTTCAAGAGACCCAGTACTTC.

V is TRBV7-9 and J is TRBJ1-1; D call uncertain. Per germline, CDR1 SEHNR and CDR2 FQNEAQ (reference sequence). The germline V and J ends were trimmed by 5 bases and 6 bases, with 13 bases remaining between them. The CDR3 is 13 residues long. As DNA, the CDR3 is TGTGCCAGCAGCCGTGATCTTCTACCTGAAGCTTTCTTT. As protein: CASSRDLLPEAFF.

This chain joins TRBV15 and TRBJ1-5; TRBD1 aligns across 7 bases. The CDR3 sequence is 16 residues long. Trimming at V came to 3 bases and at J to 2 bases, leaving 7 bases not matched to a gene. In germline, CDR1 is LNHNV, CDR2 YYDKDF (reference sequence). The CDR3 loop reads CATSRRQGSRNQPQHF. The CDR3 DNA reads TGTGCCACCAGCAGGAGACAGGGATCGCGCAATCAGCCCCAGCATTTT.

V is TRBV7-3 and J is TRBJ2-1; TRBD1 is a possible D gene (6 bases). The CDR3 is 11 residues long. V lost 5 bases, J lost 10 bases, and 9 bases lay in between. Germline V gene sequence: CDR1 SGHTA, CDR2 FQGTGA. CDR3 region: CASSPGTEQFF. CDR3 in DNA: TGTGCCAGCAGCCCCGGGACAGAGCAGTTCTTC.